The rows below give T cell receptor beta chains drawn from one sample of a study of T cells in Graves' hyperthyroidism and ophthalmopathy. TCRdb analysed the multiplex PCR reads with MiXCR anew, one entry per CDR3 protein. The table has approximately 410,000 distinct CDR3 sequences, about an eighth seen once; the top ten hold about 5%. The sequenced sample consisted of blood. The origin of the receptors is a woman aged 18-30 years with Graves' hyperthyroidism. CDR3s include the opening cysteine and the closing phenylalanine or tryptophan. The D gene is left open where the match is weak. The listing skips clone size in some rows; elsewhere it reads once, few, many or a size class.

abundance,d_gene,v_gene,j_gene,CDR3nt,CDR3aa
.,.,TRBV28,TRBJ2-5,TGTGCCAGCAGTTTACTAGGTCAGACAAGGGGAAAGACCCGGTACTTC,CASSLLGQTRGKTRYF
.,.,TRBV6-1,TRBJ2-2,TGTGCCAGCAGGAACTACCCTGGAGGTGGCGGGGAGCTGTTTTTT,CASRNYPGGGGELFF
many,.,TRBV5-1,TRBJ2-2,TGCGCCAGCAGCTTGGTGGTTGGCGGGACCGGGGAGCTGTTTTTT,CASSLVVGGTGELFF
many,TRBD1,TRBV12-3/TRBV12-4,TRBJ2-3,TGTGCCAGCAGCCGTACAGGGACAGGTTCTAGCACAGATACGCAGTATTTT,CASSRTGTGSSTDTQYF
many,.,TRBV5-5,TRBJ2-3,TGTGCCAGCAGCTCCTTGAGGTCGGCAGATACGCAGTATTTT,CASSSLRSADTQYF
many,.,TRBV9,TRBJ1-4,TGTGCCAGCAGCGTAGGGACGGGTTTAGGGGAAAAACTGTTTTTT,CASSVGTGLGEKLFF
many,.,TRBV30,TRBJ1-1,TGTGCCTGGAGTAGCAGGGTAGGAACTGAAGCTTTCTTT,CAWSSRVGTEAFF
many,.,TRBV5-1,TRBJ2-2,TGCGCCAGCAGCTTGGCGGTTAACACCGGGGAGCTGTTTTTT,CASSLAVNTGELFF
many,.,TRBV12-3/TRBV12-4,TRBJ2-4,TGTGCCAGCAGTTTCGGTCAGGAAAACATTCAGTACTTC,CASSFGQENIQYF
many,TRBD1,TRBV12-3/TRBV12-4,TRBJ2-3,TGTGCCAGCAGGGGCGACAGGGTAGTCTCAGATACGCAGTATTTT,CASRGDRVVSDTQYF
many,TRBD1,TRBV28,TRBJ2-7,TGTGCCAGCAGGACGACAGGGGTTGGTTACGAGCAGTACTTC,CASRTTGVGYEQYF